The clone carrying this TCR beta chain was detected many times. RNA transcripts gave rise to amplified TCR beta CDR3 regions. The primer set for the first-round RT-PCR of the TCR CDR3 was HTBI. Using its own MiXCR run on the multiplex PCR reads, TCRdb lists one record per CDR3 protein. The sample records fewer than 800,000 distinct CDR3 sequences, about a sixth being singletons. This entry is derived from a study of T cells in Graves' hyperthyroidism and ophthalmopathy. V lost 3 bases, J lost 5 bases, and 22 bases lay in between. Germline-derived CDR1 and CDR2 are MDHEN and SYDVKM. The CDR3 is 17 residues long.

This chain joins TRBV28 and TRBJ2-5; a possible D gene is TRBD1 (5 bases). What was sequenced was blood. This clonotype was obtained from a man younger than 30 with Graves' hyperthyroidism. The CDR3 loop reads CASSFPQWGDPRETQYF. Written as DNA, the CDR3 is TGTGCCAGCAGTTTCCCCCAGTGGGGCGATCCCCGGGAGACCCAGTACTTC.